The 21 T cell receptor beta chains given below trace back to one sample, sequenced in a study of T cells in Graves' hyperthyroidism and ophthalmopathy. TCR beta CDR3 regions were amplified from RNA transcripts. The HTBI set primed first-round TCR CDR3 RT-PCR. TCRdb reprocessed the multiplex PCR reads via MiXCR and lists one record per CDR3 protein. The sample lists 300,000 to 450,000 distinct CDR3 sequences; about 17% were seen once. The source material was blood. All receptors derive from a woman younger than 45 with Graves' hyperthyroidism that later progressed to Graves' ophthalmopathy.

In this sample, this clonotype turned up many times. This chain joins TRBV4-1 and TRBJ2-3; possible D gene TRBD2, 6 bases. The CDR3 spans 16 residues. The V end lost 3 bases, the J end lost 6 bases, and 19 bases lay between the germline ends. Germline CDR1 is MGHRA and CDR2 is YSYEKL. The CDR3 loop reads CASSHGRGEVRDTQYF. CDR3 bases: TGCGCCAGCAGCCACGGGCGGGGTGAAGTAAGGGATACGCAGTATTTT.

This clonotype was counted at least ten times. V usage is TRBV29-1 and J usage is TRBJ2-1; D call uncertain. CDR3 length equals 15 residues. The germline gives CDR1 SQVTM, CDR2 ANQGSEA. Trimming shortened V by 1 base and J by 5 bases, and 15 bases separated the two germline ends. The CDR3 loop is CSVEGAIDEDNEQFF. CDR3 in DNA: TGCAGCGTTGAAGGTGCCATTGACGAGGACAATGAGCAGTTCTTC.

This clonotype was seen at least ten times. The J gene is TRBJ2-3, the V gene TRBV2; TRBD2 agrees at 8 bases. V trimming: 3 bases; J trimming: 2 bases; junction bases outside the gene matches: 4. Germline assignment: CDR1 SNHLY and CDR2 FYNNEI. This CDR3 spans 15 amino acids. This chain's CDR3 is CASSDLAGSTDTQYF. The CDR3 DNA reads TGTGCCAGCAGTGATTTAGCGGGATCCACAGATACGCAGTATTTT.

This clonotype has more than one count but fewer than ten. V usage is TRBV18 and J usage is TRBJ2-7, with D possibly TRBD2 on 6 matching bases. This CDR3 is built from 15 residues. Germline loops: CDR1 KGHSH, CDR2 LQKENI. V was trimmed by 0 bases and J by 3 bases, leaving 12 bases between them. The CDR3 region is CASSPPGGGGYEQYF. CDR3 nucleotide sequence: TGTGCCAGCTCACCACCCGGGGGTGGTGGCTACGAGCAGTACTTC.

This clonotype was recorded many times. This sequence joins TRBV29-1 and TRBJ2-6; D is perhaps TRBD2 (6 bases). The V gene lost 2 bases and the J gene lost 0 bases, with 17 bases spanning the gap. Germline V lookup: CDR1 SQVTM, CDR2 ANQGSEA. This CDR3 spans 18 amino acids. The chain's CDR3 is CSVESGGELASGANVLTF. In DNA, the CDR3 is TGCAGCGTTGAAAGTGGAGGGGAGTTAGCCTCTGGGGCCAACGTCCTGACTTTC. Filled out from reference TRBV29-1 and TRBJ2-6, the complete variable domain reads SAVISQKPSRDICQRGTSLTIQCQVDSQVTMMFWYRQQPGQSLTLIATANQGSEATYESGFVIDKFPISRPNLTFSTLTVSNMSPEDSSIYLCSVESGGELASGANVLTFGAGSRLTVL.

This clonotype occurred many times. The chain has TRBV27 and TRBJ1-5; weak D call: TRBD1 (5 bases). This CDR3 has 14 amino acids. The V and J ends lost 6 bases and 3 bases respectively, with 12 bases between them. In germline, CDR1 is MNHEY, CDR2 SMNVEV (reference sequence). The CDR3 here is CASSPEGTNQPQHF. CDR3 DNA sequence: TGTGCCAGCAGCCCTGAGGGGACCAATCAGCCCCAGCATTTT.

This clonotype was seen at least ten times. V and J are TRBV20-1 and TRBJ1-1; perhaps TRBD1 as D (6 bases). Germline values: CDR1 DFQATT, CDR2 SNEGSKA (reference sequence). Trimming cost V 6 bases and J 2 bases, with 13 bases left between them. This CDR3 is 13 amino acids long. The CDR3, as DNA: TGCAGTGCGGCCAGGGGACCCAACACTGAAGCTTTCTTT. Protein sequence: CSAARGPNTEAFF.

There are many counts of this clonotype. J is TRBJ2-5 and V is TRBV5-4, with D possibly being TRBD1 (6 bases). The V and J ends lost 4 bases and 4 bases respectively, with 14 bases between them. This CDR3 is built from 14 residues. Germline V CDR1 and CDR2: SGHNT, YYREEE (reference sequence). In DNA, the CDR3 is TGTGCCAGCAGCCTTACAGGGTATCTAGAGACCCAGTACTTC. This codes for CASSLTGYLETQYF.

This rearrangement joins TRBV24-1 to TRBJ2-3; TRBD2 agrees at 12 bases. The V gene's germline CDR1 is KGHDR and CDR2 SFDVKD. V gave up 3 bases and J gave up 5 bases; unmatched junction bases: 5. The CDR3 covers 16 residues. CDR3 DNA sequence: TGTGCCACCAGTGATCCACTAGCGGGGGGCATAGATACGCAGTATTTT. Its translation is CATSDPLAGGIDTQYF.

There are many counts of this clonotype. V and J are TRBV29-1 and TRBJ2-7; D not resolved. Germline V gives CDR1 SQVTM, CDR2 ANQGSEA. V lost 6 bases and J 0 bases, leaving 12 bases between the germline ends. The CDR3 extends over 13 amino acids. CDR3 coding DNA: TGCAGCGTGTATCAGATGGCCTCCTACGAGCAGTACTTC. Residues: CSVYQMASYEQYF.

The J gene is TRBJ1-2, the V gene TRBV28, with D unresolved. CDR1 and CDR2 from the germline V gene are MDHEN and SYDVKM. The germline V and J ends were trimmed by 7 bases and 8 bases, with 20 bases remaining between them. The CDR3 length is 14 residues. CDR3 DNA sequence: TGTGCCAGCACTAACTCTCCAGTGGAGGAAGGCTACACCTTC. It yields the protein CASTNSPVEEGYTF.

The chain is built from TRBV4-1 and TRBJ2-5; maybe TRBD1 (6 bases). V was shortened by 4 bases and J by 4 bases, with 16 bases between the two germline ends. This CDR3 contains 15 residues. CDR1 is MGHRA, CDR2 YSYEKL, per germline. CDR3 nucleotides: TGCGCCAGCAGCCCCCGGGACACCCTCCGAGAGACCCAGTACTTC. This gives the protein CASSPRDTLRETQYF.

The chain combines TRBV3-1 with TRBJ1-4; 8 nucleotides agree with TRBD1. There are 15 residues in the CDR3. Germline lookup yields CDR1 LGHDT and CDR2 YNNKEL (reference sequence). The V gene end was trimmed by 1 base and the J gene end by 7 bases; junction bases not matched to a gene: 5. The CDR3 region has the DNA TGTGCCAGCAGCCAAGGAGACAGGGGTCTTGAAAAACTGTTTTTT. Its translation is CASSQGDRGLEKLFF. The full variable domain, completed using reference TRBV3-1 and TRBJ1-4, is DTAVSQTPKYLVTQMGNDKSIKCEQNLGHDTMYWYKQDSKKFLKIMFSYNNKELIINETVPNRFSPKSPDKAHLNLHINSLELGDSAVYFCASSQGDRGLEKLFFGSGTQLSVL.

This clonotype was seen only a few times. The chain joins TRBV28 to TRBJ1-2; TRBD1 agrees at 7 bases. Germline V CDR1 and CDR2: MDHEN, SYDVKM. The CDR3 loop spans 13 amino acids. V trimming: 5 bases; J trimming: 4 bases; junction bases outside the gene matches: 4. The chain's CDR3 is CASSMTGTYGYTF. The CDR3 DNA reads TGTGCCAGCAGTATGACAGGGACCTATGGCTACACCTTC.

This clonotype was seen more than once but under ten times. Mismatch with germline at one junction end may stem from a read error. The chain is built from TRBV2 and TRBJ2-1; possible D gene TRBD1, 6 bases. The CDR3 is made up of 14 amino acids. The V gene's germline CDR1 is SNHLY and CDR2 FYNNEI. The chain's CDR3 is CASSDRGRHNEQSF. CDR3 coding DNA: TGTGCCAGCAGTGACAGGGGAAGGCACAATGAGCAGTCCTTC.

This clonotype was picked up many times. CDR3 bases: TGTGCCAGCAGAGGGGACAGAGCTAACTATGGCTACACCTTC. This gives the protein CASRGDRANYGYTF. The chain employs TRBV2 and TRBJ1-2, with 7 bases fitting TRBD1. Germline V gene data show CDR1 as SNHLY and CDR2 as FYNNEI. This CDR3 spans 14 amino acids. The V and J ends lost 6 bases and 0 bases, in that order; junction bases with no gene match: 4. The variable domain in full, completed from reference TRBV2 and TRBJ1-2, reads EPEVTQTPSHQVTQMGQEVILRCVPISNHLYFYWYRQILGQKVEFLVSFYNNEISEKSEIFDDQFSVERPDGSNFTLKIRSTKLEDSAMYFCASRGDRANYGYTFGSGTRLTVV.

There are a few counts of this clonotype. V is TRBV11-3 and J is TRBJ2-7, with a tentative D call TRBD1 (6 bases). The germline gives CDR1 SGHNT, CDR2 YENEEA. V lost 6 bases, J lost 1 base, and 10 bases lay in between. The CDR3 is 13 amino acids. As DNA, the CDR3 is TGTGCCAGCAGGCTACAGGGTTCCTACGAGCAGTACTTC. It is translated as CASRLQGSYEQYF.

A few counts support this clonotype. The chain recombines TRBV28 with TRBJ1-1, with 10 bases lining up with TRBD1. The ends lost 4 bases at V and 6 bases at J; junction bases unmatched: 11. CDR1 is MDHEN and CDR2 is SYDVKM in the germline V gene. The CDR3 spans 16 residues. The CDR3 coding sequence is TGTGCCAGCAGTTCGAACCCGGGACAGGGGACAGCTGAAGCTTTCTTT. Translated: CASSSNPGQGTAEAFF.

This clonotype was observed at least ten times. This chain uses TRBV2 with TRBJ1-6; the D gene is possibly TRBD1 (6 bases). CDR3 length equals 15 residues. Deletions cut 7 bases from V and 7 bases from J, with 17 bases between. The germline CDR1 and CDR2 sequences are SNHLY and FYNNEI. The CDR3 here is CASNVQGFANSPLHF. The CDR3 nucleotides read TGTGCCAGCAACGTACAGGGATTTGCAAATTCACCCCTCCACTTT.

There are many counts of this clonotype. The gene calls are TRBV12-3 or TRBV12-4 and TRBJ2-3; 8 bases map to TRBD1. The CDR3 sequence is 18 residues long. Trimming cost V 2 bases and J 0 bases; bases outside gene matches: 10. For the CDR3, the DNA is TGTGCCAGCAGTTTAAAACTGACAGGGGCAACTAGCACAGATACGCAGTATTTT. It yields the protein CASSLKLTGATSTDTQYF.

This clonotype was seen a handful of times. The rearrangement links TRBV6-4 to TRBJ1-5, with D unresolved. V was pared by 5 bases and J by 0 bases, with 11 bases between. This CDR3 region has 15 residues. Germline CDR1 reads MRHNA; CDR2 reads SNTAGT. This CDR3 reads CASSPTPNSNQPQHF. Written as DNA, the CDR3 is TGTGCCAGCAGTCCTACCCCAAATAGCAATCAGCCCCAGCATTTT.